This is a list of T cell receptor beta chains from one sample in a study of esophageal squamous cell carcinoma under preoperative chemotherapy. TCRdb recomputed calls from the PCR reads with MiXCR, one row per CDR3 protein. The sample gives roughly 32,000 distinct CDR3 sequences, roughly 48% of which show up once; roughly 12% is in the top ten. The sample here was taken from a patient given preoperative chemotherapy. These TCRs come from a human donor with esophageal squamous cell carcinoma. The donor label of this sample is uncertain. The CDR3 runs from the conserved cysteine through the conserved F or W. A D gene is named only where the DNA matches it firmly. For some rows the clone size is stated as once, few or many, or as a class when expanded; others skip it.

clone_size	d_call	cdr3_length	v_call	j_call	cdr3_nt	cdr3_aa
NA	NA	14	TRBV19	TRBJ2-3	TGTGCCAGTAGAAGATCCCAAGTCACAGATACGCAGTATTTT	CASRRSQVTDTQYF
once	TRBD2	14	TRBV15	TRBJ2-2	TGTGCCACCTCCGGGACTAGCGACGTCGGGGAGCTGTTTTTT	CATSGTSDVGELFF
NA	NA	13	TRBV7-2	TRBJ2-1	TGTGCCAGCAGCCCTCAGGATAAGGTTGGGCAGTTCTTC	CASSPQDKVGQFF
few	NA	14	TRBV20-1	TRBJ2-5	TGCAGTGCTCCCTGGGGGGCGCACCAAGAGACCCAGTACTTC	CSAPWGAHQETQYF
NA	TRBD1	14	TRBV7-3	TRBJ2-3	TGTGCCAGCAGCCTGGGACAGAACACAGATACGCAGTATTTT	CASSLGQNTDTQYF
few	NA	12	TRBV7-6	TRBJ2-3	TGTGCCAGCAGCCTCCCCGGGGGAGAGCAGTATTTT	CASSLPGGEQYF
many	NA	14	TRBV18	TRBJ2-5	TGTGCCAGCTCCCCTACGACAGGTGGAGAGACCCAGTACTTC	CASSPTTGGETQYF
NA	NA	13	TRBV7-2	TRBJ2-7	TGTGCCAGCAGCTTGAGGCGGGACTACGAGCAGTACTTC	CASSLRRDYEQYF
many	TRBD2	15	TRBV11-3	TRBJ2-2	TGTGCCAGCAGCTTAGGCGGGAGGGACGCCGGGGAGCTGTTTTTT	CASSLGGRDAGELFF
few	TRBD1	15	TRBV6-1	TRBJ2-7	TGTGCCAGCAGTCCGCGGACAGGGATAACGTACGAGCAGTACTTC	CASSPRTGITYEQYF
NA	NA	16	TRBV7-3	TRBJ2-4	TGTGCCAGCAGCGTATCGGAGTTGTGTGCCAAAGATACGCAGTACTTC	CASSVSELCAKDTQYF